This TCR beta chain was sequenced for a study of PD-1 blockade in classical Hodgkin lymphoma. Overall study results and limits: Lower baseline TCR diversity marked trial partial responders and progressors. CD4+ TCR diversity, unlike CD8+, rose significantly by C4D1.

Measured with immunoSEQ multiplex PCR; TCRdb has only the in-frame clones, and not every one. The table records roughly 90,000 clones, about 83% of them present only once. Concerning this clone: The antigen is not known. The identical CDR3 is also encoded by other nucleotide sequences in the sample.

Time point given: cycle 4 day 1 (C4D1), after 6 weeks of nivolumab. Each and every patient relapsed after autologous stem cell transplantation, and patients got differing brentuximab vedotin exposure. V was clipped by 0 bases and J by 5 bases, with 4 bases between them. The V gene's germline CDR1 is KGHSH and CDR2 LQKENI. The CDR3 extends over 12 amino acids. This specimen consisted of peripheral blood mononuclear cells (PBMCs), obtained before the fourth cycle of nivolumab. The genes are TRBV18 and TRBJ2-5; D gene uncertain. This TCR derives from a human donor with classical Hodgkin lymphoma. The CDR3 DNA reads as TGTGCCAGCTCACCACCGGGGGAGACCCAGTACTTC. It specifies CASSPPGETQYF. The full variable domain, completed using reference TRBV18 and TRBJ2-5, is NAGVMQNPRHLVRRRGQEARLRCSPMKGHSHVYWYRQLPEEGLKFMVYLQKENIIDESGMPKERFSAEFPKEGPSILRIQQVVRGDSAAYFCASSPPGETQYFGPGTRLLVL.